This T cell receptor (beta chain) stems from a study of Graves' ophthalmopathy and Graves' hyperthyroidism. This clonotype was detected only once. Amplifying from RNA transcripts, the study obtained TCR beta CDR3 regions. In the first round, RT-PCR was carried out with HTBI primers, and a multiplex PCR formed the second round. Via MiXCR, TCRdb re-called the multiplex PCR reads, giving one row per CDR3 protein. Found here are roughly 220,000 distinct CDR3 sequences, about 46% of them singletons; the top ten hold approximately 44%. Other autoimmune diseases, uncontrolled infections, pregnancy or lactation led to the exclusion of patients. CDR3 length: 13 residues. The ends were cut back, 0 bases at V and 2 bases at J, with 6 bases in the middle. The germline V gene encodes CDR1 SGDLS and CDR2 YYNGEE.

The specimen was peripheral blood. The chain links TRBV9 to TRBJ2-7; D remains ambiguous. This TCR came from an adult man with Graves' ophthalmopathy. In DNA, the CDR3 is TGTGCCAGCAGCGTAGAGCCTGCCTACGAGCAGTACTTC. Translation: CASSVEPAYEQYF.